This T cell receptor (beta chain) is from a study of tumor-infiltrating lymphocytes in localized non-small cell lung cancer. Method: immunoSEQ multiplex PCR; TCRdb's copy keeps in-frame clones and lacks some. The table has roughly 8,500 clones, approximately 74% seen once; the top ten hold roughly a tenth. Sequencing used uninvolved lung tissue not adjacent to the tumor. The source is a human donor with non-small cell lung cancer.

The CDR3 bases are TGTGCCAGCAGCCCAGGGGGGTGGCAAAGGAGTGTCGGCTACACCTTC. Its protein product is CASSPGGWQRSVGYTF. The chain combines TRBV7-8 with TRBJ1-2; 7 bases are a match to TRBD1. The J segment lost 8 bases and the V segment lost 5 bases, leaving 17 bases of the junction unmatched. Per germline, CDR1 SGHVS and CDR2 FQNEAQ. The CDR3 consists of 16 residues. The complete variable domain, with remaining parts taken from reference TRBV7-8 and TRBJ1-2, reads GAGVSQSPRYKVAKRGQDVALRCDPISGHVSLFWYQQALGQGPEFLTYFQNEAQLDKSGLPSDRFFAERPEGSVSTLKIQRTQQEDSAVYLCASSPGGWQRSVGYTFGSGTRLTVV.